This T cell receptor (beta chain) originates from a study of tumor-infiltrating lymphocytes in primary liver carcinoma. Study summary: Patients were men and women aged 30 to 69 years. Study results and limitations: Tumors reached a significantly greater top-250-clone fraction than blood did (p = 0.039).

Comment on this clonotype: What it binds is unknown.

The CDR3 runs 13 residues. Trimming stripped 7 bases from V and 0 bases from J, with 7 bases between. The investigators made TCR beta cDNA from about 500 ng total RNA, using a constant-region primer. Three nested multiplex PCR rounds of slightly modified ARM-PCR generated TCR beta libraries. TRBV1-TRBV30 forward and Cbeta reverse primers drove the first two roughly 10-cycle rounds. From the multiplex PCR reads, TCRdb called clonotypes with MiXCR, one entry per CDR3 protein. The sample lists about 320,000 distinct CDR3 sequences; 50% to 75% were seen once. Germline DNA was also extracted, and blood RNA derived from unsorted whole blood. Patients in the cohort were treatment-naive and living with chronic HBV infection.

This receptor was taken from a woman in her twenties or thirties with primary liver carcinoma and hepatitis B virus infection. Sequencing used peripheral blood. The chain joins TRBV12-3 or TRBV12-4 to TRBJ2-4; D is ambiguous. The CDR3 nucleotides read TGTGCCAGCACCCCCTCAGCCAAAAACATTCAGTACTTC. It codes for CASTPSAKNIQYF.